A selection of T cell receptor beta chains follows, all from one sample in a study of CD8 T cells in ankylosing spondylitis. TCRdb reanalysed the 5' RACE reads using MiXCR and keeps one entry per CDR3 protein. The sample yields about 140,000 distinct CDR3 sequences, about an eighth seen once. What was sequenced was blood, either unsorted or a sorted T cell fraction (not recorded which). The receptors here all came from a female donor with ankylosing spondylitis or in good health (not recorded which). Both conserved end residues are part of each CDR3. D genes are given only for firm matches. Clone size is stated in some rows and not others, as once, few, many or a class when expanded.

clone_size d_call j_call v_call cdr3_aa cdr3_nt
many TRBD1 TRBJ2-5 TRBV6-2/TRBV6-3 CASRQQGALQETQYF TGTGCCAGCAGACAACAGGGGGCCCTTCAAGAGACCCAGTACTTC
many NA TRBJ2-7 TRBV7-7 CASSLGGKGAYEQYF TGTGCCAGCAGCTTAGGCGGGAAGGGGGCCTACGAGCAGTACTTC
many NA TRBJ2-3 TRBV5-1 CASSPGVGTDTQYF TGCGCCAGCAGCCCGGGAGTGGGCACAGATACGCAGTATTTT
many NA TRBJ2-3 TRBV20-1 CSARLESSTDTQYF TGCAGTGCCAGACTAGAGTCTAGCACAGATACGCAGTATTTT
few NA TRBJ1-6 TRBV21-1 CASSEGEQENSPLHF TGTGCCAGCAGCGAGGGGGAACAGGAGAATTCACCCCTCCACTTT
NA NA TRBJ2-7 TRBV29-1 CSAEDSGHEQYF TGCAGCGCGGAAGATTCTGGCCACGAGCAGTACTTC
many NA TRBJ2-1 TRBV7-2 CASRITRAINEQFF TGTGCCAGCAGGATCACCCGGGCCATCAATGAGCAGTTCTTC
many TRBD1 TRBJ1-1 TRBV12-3/TRBV12-4 CASSPRGTEAFF TGTGCCAGCAGTCCCAGGGGGACTGAAGCTTTCTTT
many NA TRBJ1-5 TRBV10-3 CAAGPPGRNQPQHF TGTGCCGCCGGTCCTCCCGGGCGCAATCAGCCCCAGCATTTT
many TRBD2 TRBJ2-3 TRBV6-1 CASTQREIVTQYF TGTGCCAGCACCCAGCGGGAGATAGTTACGCAGTATTTT
many TRBD2 TRBJ2-1 TRBV6-2/TRBV6-3 CASSYEAGGTYNEQFF TGTGCCAGCAGTTACGAAGCGGGGGGGACCTACAATGAGCAGTTCTTC
many TRBD1 TRBJ1-2 TRBV10-3 CAIGPDRGELNYGYTF TGTGCCATCGGTCCCGACAGGGGGGAACTTAACTATGGCTACACCTTC
many TRBD1 TRBJ2-7 TRBV7-2 CASSLGTGNFYEQYF TGTGCCAGCAGCTTAGGGACAGGGAATTTCTACGAGCAGTACTTC
many NA TRBJ2-1 TRBV29-1 CSVEWGIVLNEQFF TGCAGCGTTGAATGGGGGATTGTTCTAAATGAGCAGTTCTTC
NA NA TRBJ1-6 TRBV18 CAARGGPNSPLHF TGTGCCGCGCGCGGGGGGCCTAATTCACCCCTCCACTTT
NA TRBD2 TRBJ2-2 TRBV11-3 CASSLSRGGASTGELFF TGTGCCAGCAGCTTATCCCGGGGAGGGGCCAGCACCGGGGAGCTGTTTTTT
many NA TRBJ2-7 TRBV7-9 CASSLGTESYEQYF TGTGCCAGCAGCCTTGGGACGGAGAGCTACGAGCAGTACTTC
once TRBD2 TRBJ2-7 TRBV12-3/TRBV12-4 CAFSLGASGRALSYEQYF TGTGCCTTCAGTTTAGGGGCTAGCGGGAGGGCCTTATCCTACGAGCAGTACTTC
few TRBD1 TRBJ1-5 TRBV19 CASRDRGIQPQHF TGTGCCAGTAGGGACAGGGGAATTCAGCCCCAGCATTTT